This TCR beta chain was obtained from a study of T cell responses to AZD1222 COVID-19 vaccine. Overall study: The analysis combined second doses at about 4 or about 12 weeks.

Clones were sequenced by immunoSEQ multiplex PCR, and TCRdb holds only the in-frame ones, with some missing. The sample lists 110,000 to 150,000 clones; approximately 85% were seen once. Points on this clone: The antigen remains undetermined.

General observations from the study: Sampling captured repertoires only after the peak T cell response. Most donors were white British, females outnumbered males, and clonal diversity was possibly underestimated.

This CDR3 has 14 residues. V lost 0 bases, J lost 1 base, and 6 bases lay in between. CDR1 is LNHNV and CDR2 is YYDKDF in the germline V gene (reference sequence). The chain couples TRBV15 to TRBJ1-2; a weak D match, TRBD1 (5 bases). The source was peripheral blood, collected on day 0 of AZD1222 vaccination. The TCR comes from an adult in good health. The CDR3: CATSRDRGNYGYTF. CDR3 coding DNA: TGTGCCACCAGCAGAGATAGGGGTAACTATGGCTACACCTTC.